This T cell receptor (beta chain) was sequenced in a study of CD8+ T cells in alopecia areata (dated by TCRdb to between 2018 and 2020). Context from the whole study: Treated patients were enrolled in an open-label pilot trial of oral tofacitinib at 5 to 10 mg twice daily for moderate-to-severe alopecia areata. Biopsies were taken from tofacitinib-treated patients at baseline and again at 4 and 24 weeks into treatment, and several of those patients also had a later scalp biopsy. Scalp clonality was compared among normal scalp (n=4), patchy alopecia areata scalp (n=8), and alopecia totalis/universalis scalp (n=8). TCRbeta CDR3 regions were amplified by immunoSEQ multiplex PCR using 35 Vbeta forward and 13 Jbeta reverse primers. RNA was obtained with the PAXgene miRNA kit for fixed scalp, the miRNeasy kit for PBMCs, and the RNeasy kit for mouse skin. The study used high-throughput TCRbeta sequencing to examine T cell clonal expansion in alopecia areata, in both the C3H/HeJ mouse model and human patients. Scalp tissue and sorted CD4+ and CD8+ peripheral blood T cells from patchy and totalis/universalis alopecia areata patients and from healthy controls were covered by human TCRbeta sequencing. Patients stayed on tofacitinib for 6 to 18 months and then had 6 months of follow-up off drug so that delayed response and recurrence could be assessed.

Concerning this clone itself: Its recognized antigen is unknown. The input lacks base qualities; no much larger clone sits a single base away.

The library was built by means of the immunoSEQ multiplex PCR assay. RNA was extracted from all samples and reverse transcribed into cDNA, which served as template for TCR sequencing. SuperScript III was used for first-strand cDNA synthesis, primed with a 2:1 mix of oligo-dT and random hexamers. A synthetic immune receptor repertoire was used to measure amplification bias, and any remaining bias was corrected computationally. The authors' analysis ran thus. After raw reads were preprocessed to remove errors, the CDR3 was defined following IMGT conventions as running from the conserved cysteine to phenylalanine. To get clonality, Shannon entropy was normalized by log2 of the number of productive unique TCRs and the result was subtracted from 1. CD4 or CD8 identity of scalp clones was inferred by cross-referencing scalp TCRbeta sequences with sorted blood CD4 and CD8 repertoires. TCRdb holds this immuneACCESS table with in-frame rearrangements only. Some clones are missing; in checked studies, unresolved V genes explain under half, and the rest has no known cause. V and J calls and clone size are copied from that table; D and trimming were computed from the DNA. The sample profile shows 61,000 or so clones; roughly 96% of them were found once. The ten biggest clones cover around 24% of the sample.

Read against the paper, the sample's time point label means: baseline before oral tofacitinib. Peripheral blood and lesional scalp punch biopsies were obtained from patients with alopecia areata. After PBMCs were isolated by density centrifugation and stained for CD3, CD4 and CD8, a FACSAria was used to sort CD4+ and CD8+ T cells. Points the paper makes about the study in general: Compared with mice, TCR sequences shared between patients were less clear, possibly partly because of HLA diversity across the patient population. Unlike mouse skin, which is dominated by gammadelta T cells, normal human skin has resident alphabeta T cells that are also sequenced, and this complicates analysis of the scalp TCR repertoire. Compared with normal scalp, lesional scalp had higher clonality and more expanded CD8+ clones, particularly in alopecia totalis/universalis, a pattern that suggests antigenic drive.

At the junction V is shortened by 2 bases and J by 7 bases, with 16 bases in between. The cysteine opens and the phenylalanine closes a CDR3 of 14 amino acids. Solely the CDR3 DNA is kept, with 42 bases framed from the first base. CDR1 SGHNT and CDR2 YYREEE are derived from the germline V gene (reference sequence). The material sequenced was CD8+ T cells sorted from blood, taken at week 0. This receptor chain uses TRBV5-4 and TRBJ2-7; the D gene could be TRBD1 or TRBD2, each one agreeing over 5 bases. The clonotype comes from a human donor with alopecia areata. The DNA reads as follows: TGTGCCAGCAGCTTTGCCGGGACCGGCCAAGAGCAGTACTTC. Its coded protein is CASSFAGTGQEQYF.